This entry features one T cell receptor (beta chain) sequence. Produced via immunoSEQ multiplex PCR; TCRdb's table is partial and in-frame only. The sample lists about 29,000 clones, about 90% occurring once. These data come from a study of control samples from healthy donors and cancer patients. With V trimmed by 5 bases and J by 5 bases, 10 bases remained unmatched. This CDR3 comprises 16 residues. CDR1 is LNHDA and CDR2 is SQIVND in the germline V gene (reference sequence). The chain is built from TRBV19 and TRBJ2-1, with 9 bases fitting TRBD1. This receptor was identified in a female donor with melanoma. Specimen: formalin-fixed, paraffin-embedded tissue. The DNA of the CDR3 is TGTGCCAGTAGTGCCGATTCGGGACAGGGAAACAATGAGCAGTTCTTC. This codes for CASSADSGQGNNEQFF.